The clone carrying this T cell receptor beta chain was detected ten times or more. Its antigen is as yet unknown. The sample is drawn from a study of regulatory T cells in long-lasting Graves disease. Overall study: Patients with persistent Graves' disease had over 5 years of antithyroid drugs and persistent TSH receptor antibodies.

For TCR beta, libraries came from iRepertoire HTBI primers and Arm-PCR of CDR3 regions. TCRdb re-called the multiplex PCR reads through MiXCR, storing one row per CDR3 protein. Among 300,000 to 500,000 distinct CDR3 sequences listed, around 21% were seen once. V lost 2 bases and J lost 0, with 6 bases in between. This CDR3 has 14 amino acids. Germline CDR1 reads SNHLY; CDR2 reads FYNNEI. Study results and caveats: There was favoring of TRBV28, TRBJ1-2 and TRBJ2-5 in persistent disease. Those with persistent disease had in common more public clonotypes (about 2,500) than new patients (approximately 970).

Sample time point: persistent/refractory GD, antithyroid drugs over 5 years with positive TRAb. From PBMCs, RNA was extracted and then used to make the TCR library. The EDTA tubes were filled with approximately 10 milliliters of drawn peripheral blood. This sequence originates from a female donor with Graves disease. This specimen consisted of peripheral blood mononuclear cells (PBMCs), obtained when the disease was refractory, from a patient treated with antithyroid drugs. The rearrangement joins TRBV2 to TRBJ2-3; D is unresolved. CDR3 protein: CASSEQVSTDTQYF. CDR3 nucleotide sequence: TGTGCCAGCAGTGAACAGGTTAGCACAGATACGCAGTATTTT. The variable domain in full, completed from reference TRBV2 and TRBJ2-3, reads EPEVTQTPSHQVTQMGQEVILRCVPISNHLYFYWYRQILGQKVEFLVSFYNNEISEKSEIFDDQFSVERPDGSNFTLKIRSTKLEDSAMYFCASSEQVSTDTQYFGPGTRLTVL.